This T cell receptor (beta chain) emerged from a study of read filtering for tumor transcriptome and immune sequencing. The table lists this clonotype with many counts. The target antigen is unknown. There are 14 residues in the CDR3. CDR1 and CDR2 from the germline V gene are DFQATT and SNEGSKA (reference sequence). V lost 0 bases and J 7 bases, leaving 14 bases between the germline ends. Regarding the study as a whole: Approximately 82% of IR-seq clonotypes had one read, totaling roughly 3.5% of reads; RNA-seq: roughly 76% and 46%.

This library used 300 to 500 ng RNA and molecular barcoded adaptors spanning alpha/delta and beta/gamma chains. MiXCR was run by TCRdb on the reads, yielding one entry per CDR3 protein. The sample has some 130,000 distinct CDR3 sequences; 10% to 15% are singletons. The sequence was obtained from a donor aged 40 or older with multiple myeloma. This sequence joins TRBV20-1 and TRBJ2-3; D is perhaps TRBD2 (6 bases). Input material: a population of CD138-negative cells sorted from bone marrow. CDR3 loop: CSARDGGSEYTQYF. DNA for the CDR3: TGCAGTGCTAGAGATGGAGGGAGTGAATATACGCAGTATTTT.